The 20 T cell receptor beta chains reported below all come from one sample, sequenced in a study of cytomegalovirus exposure and HLA in healthy donors. Primers included in the PCR were 60 Vbeta and 13 Jbeta primers. Sequencing was performed with immunoSEQ multiplex PCR; in TCRdb, only in-frame clones are kept and a portion is missing. The table includes some 110,000 clones, about 86% detected once. The sequenced material came from PBMCs. The source is a woman aged 25 to 39 in good health and CMV-seronegative.

This clone was seen a handful of times. The rearrangement uses TRBV27 and TRBJ2-7; TRBD2 matches at 11 bases. This CDR3 comprises 15 residues. After removal of 2 bases from V and 7 bases from J, the junction contained 7 bases not matched to a gene. Germline V gene lookup returns CDR1 MNHEY and CDR2 SMNVEV (reference sequence). CDR3 loop: CASSLVLAGAGEQYF. CDR3 coding DNA: TGTGCCAGCAGTTTAGTACTAGCGGGAGCGGGTGAGCAGTACTTC.

The chain combines TRBV5-6 with TRBJ1-3; 8 bases match TRBD1. The germline V gene has CDR1 SGHDT and CDR2 YYEEEE. V shed 4 bases, J shed 2 bases, and the junction held 8 bases outside the gene matches. The CDR3 has 16 amino acids. In DNA, the CDR3 is TGTGCCAGCAGCCCTTCAGGGGGCGAGACTGGAAACACCATATATTTT. Translated, it gives CASSPSGGETGNTIYF.

This clone was seen once. The chain recombines TRBV11-2 with TRBJ1-2, with 11 bases lining up with TRBD1. V was clipped by 4 bases and J by 2 bases; unmatched bases: 3. The CDR3 runs 15 residues. The germline gives CDR1 SGHAT, CDR2 FQNNGV. CDR3 coding DNA: TGTGCCAGCAGCTCCCGGGACAGGGGGAACTATGGCTACACCTTC. The encoded protein is CASSSRDRGNYGYTF.

This clone has only a few counts. V gene TRBV7-9 combines with J gene TRBJ2-7; 10 positions agree with TRBD1. Germline CDR1 reads SEHNR; CDR2 reads FQNEAQ (reference sequence). V trimming: 1 base; J trimming: 2 bases; junction bases outside the gene matches: 5. CDR3 length: 16 amino acids. DNA of the CDR3: TGTGCCAGCAGCTTAGGACCGGGACAGGGGACCTACGAGCAGTACTTC. It translates to CASSLGPGQGTYEQYF.

This clone showed up just a few times. The rearrangement joins TRBV5-1 to TRBJ2-5; possibly TRBD1 for D (6 bases). V lost 3 bases, J lost 11 bases, and 20 bases lay in between. Germline V gene data show CDR1 as SGHRS and CDR2 as YFSETQ. This CDR3 is built from 14 residues. DNA of the CDR3: TGCGCCAGCAGCTCAGACCTCGGACAGAAGGAGCAGTACTTC. Translation: CASSSDLGQKEQYF. The full variable domain, in which reference TRBV5-1 and TRBJ2-5 provide the parts outside the CDR3, is KAGVTQTPRYLIKTRGQQVTLSCSPISGHRSVSWYQQTPGQGLQFLFEYFSETQRNKGNFPGRFSGRQFSNSRSEMNVSTLELGDSALYLCASSSDLGQKEQYFGPGTRLLVL.

V and J are TRBV27 and TRBJ2-7, with 11 bases matching TRBD2. The trim removed 6 bases at V and 6 bases at J, leaving 10 bases unmatched. CDR1 is MNHEY, CDR2 SMNVEV, per germline (reference sequence). The CDR3 consists of 15 residues. CDR3 sequence (DNA): TGTGCCAGCAGACTAATTAGCGGGAGGGTCCCCGAGCAGTACTTC. Translating gives CASRLISGRVPEQYF.

This chain uses TRBV5-1 with TRBJ2-7; tentative D call: TRBD2 (7 bases). The germline V and J ends were trimmed by 4 bases and 2 bases, with 13 bases remaining between them. CDR1 is SGHRS and CDR2 is YFSETQ in the germline V gene. The CDR3 is 14 amino acids. This chain's CDR3 is CASSPEGGAYEQYF. The CDR3 DNA is TGCGCCAGCAGCCCCGAGGGGGGGGCCTACGAGCAGTACTTC.

This chain uses TRBV19 with TRBJ2-1; 8 nucleotides match TRBD2. Germline CDR1 reads LNHDA; CDR2 reads SQIVND (reference sequence). With 7 bases clipped from V and 3 bases from J, the junction kept 11 bases outside the gene matches. The CDR3 sequence is 16 residues long. The CDR3 nucleotides read TGTGCCAGTAACCCTGAGCGGGAGATGGACTACAATGAGCAGTTCTTC. It yields the protein CASNPEREMDYNEQFF.

The V call is TRBV30, the J call TRBJ1-3; D may be TRBD1 (6 bases). The CDR3 has 15 residues. V was cut by 5 bases and J by 0 bases, with 14 bases left in between. Germline CDR1 is GTSNPN and CDR2 is SVGIG (reference sequence). The CDR3 sequence is CAWHLQGSSGNTIYF. CDR3 nucleotide sequence: TGTGCCTGGCACCTCCAGGGGAGCTCTGGAAACACCATATATTTT.

This clone has only one observation. The chain joins TRBV25-1 to TRBJ2-5; 9 bases are a match to TRBD2. The V gene end was trimmed by 4 bases and the J gene end by 3 bases; junction bases not matched to a gene: 3. CDR3 size: 14 residues. Germline V gene data show CDR1 as MGHDK and CDR2 as SYGVNS. The CDR3 nucleotides read TGTGCCAGCAGTGGAATAGCGGGGGAAGAGACCCAGTACTTC. Protein sequence: CASSGIAGEETQYF.

Only a few counts were recorded for this clone. The V gene is TRBV18, the J gene TRBJ2-3, with 7 bases that match TRBD1. The ends lost 4 bases at V and 0 bases at J; junction bases unmatched: 1. Germline V gene data show CDR1 as KGHSH and CDR2 as LQKENI. The CDR3 sequence is 14 residues long. CDR3 sequence: CASSQGASTDTQYF. CDR3 bases: TGTGCCAGCTCACAGGGGGCTAGCACAGATACGCAGTATTTT.

The genes are TRBV7-8 and TRBJ2-5; 9 nucleotides agree with TRBD1. The J call may not be correct, given that the DNA end is closer to TRBJ2-7. CDR1 is SGHVS, CDR2 FQNEAQ, per germline. This CDR3 is built from 15 residues. Here the CDR3 DNA reads TGTGCCAGCAGCTTAGTTATGGGACAGGGCAACGAGCAGTACTTC. It codes for CASSLVMGQGNEQYF.

A few counts support this clone. The V and J genes are TRBV6-5 and TRBJ1-5; D is unresolved. The V gene lost 8 bases and the J gene lost 2 bases, with 13 bases spanning the gap. The CDR3 runs 14 residues. Germline V gene sequence: CDR1 MNHEY, CDR2 SVGAGI. The CDR3 loop reads CASAPVLGNQPQHF. DNA of the CDR3: TGTGCCAGCGCCCCGGTGCTAGGCAATCAGCCCCAGCATTTT.

The chain couples TRBV21-1 to TRBJ2-2; the D segment call TRBD2 is taken from the table without a DNA check. TRBV21-1 is termed a pseudogene. The CDR3 totals 14 residues. CDR3 in DNA: TGTGCCAGGGGGATCCCGGTAGGAGGCGGGGAGCTGTTTTTT. Amino acid sequence: CARGIPVGGGELFF.

The chain uses TRBV7-6 and TRBJ2-1; D possibly corresponds to TRBD1 (6 bases). The CDR3 extends over 15 amino acids. Germline V gene lookup returns CDR1 SGHVS and CDR2 FNYEAQ. The V and J ends lost 4 bases and 0 bases respectively, with 10 bases between them. In DNA, the CDR3 is TGTGCCAGCAGCTCCTTGGACAGCTCCTACAATGAGCAGTTCTTC. Translating it yields CASSSLDSSYNEQFF.

V usage is TRBV30 and J usage is TRBJ1-3; unclear D gene. The CDR3 runs to 14 residues. V lost 0 bases and J 0 bases, leaving 6 bases between the germline ends. Germline assignment: CDR1 GTSNPN and CDR2 SVGIG (reference sequence). The CDR3 is CAWSVSVSGNTIYF. CDR3 sequence (DNA): TGTGCCTGGAGTGTGAGCGTCTCTGGAAACACCATATATTTT.

This rearrangement joins TRBV7-2 to TRBJ2-5, with D possibly TRBD1 on 5 matching bases. Germline-derived CDR1 and CDR2 are SGHTA and FQGNSA. The CDR3 consists of 11 residues. V lost 2 bases and J 10 bases, leaving 8 bases between the germline ends. CDR3 nucleotide sequence: TGTGCCAGCAGCTTAAGGGGTCGCCAGTACTTC. This gives the protein CASSLRGRQYF.

This chain uses TRBV14 with TRBJ2-2; D is possibly TRBD2 (6 bases). Trimming shortened V by 4 bases and J by 2 bases, and 17 bases separated the two germline ends. This CDR3 is 17 amino acids long. CDR1 and CDR2 from the germline V gene are SGHDN and FVKESK. The CDR3 coding sequence is TGTGCCAGCAGCCCTGGGCCCGGGAGACGTAACACCGGGGAGCTGTTTTTT. Translated, it gives CASSPGPGRRNTGELFF.

Details on this clone: At one of its ends the junction is not consistent with the germline gene, which may arise from a read error. The chain recombines TRBV7-2 with TRBJ2-3, with D unresolved. The CDR3 covers 13 residues. Germline V gives CDR1 SGHTA, CDR2 FQGNSA. CDR3 residues: CASSVLGTDTQYF. CDR3 DNA: TGTGCCAGCAGCGTGCTGGGCACGGATACGCAGTATTTT.

The chain uses TRBV15 and TRBJ1-5; no firm D call. Germline CDR1 and CDR2: LNHNV and YYDKDF (reference sequence). Trimming stripped 0 bases from V and 9 bases from J, with 18 bases between. This CDR3 spans 16 amino acids. CDR3 in amino acids: CATSRDDMGTIMPQHF. The CDR3 nucleotides are TGTGCCACCAGCAGAGATGACATGGGCACGATCATGCCCCAGCATTTT.